The present T cell receptor beta chain was sequenced within a study of early T cells in non-severe SARS-CoV-2 infection. TCRdb reprocessed the 5' RACE reads with MiXCR, giving one entry per CDR3 protein. The table has approximately 77,000 distinct CDR3 sequences, approximately 12% seen once. The clonotype originates from an adult who was a healthcare worker with PCR-confirmed SARS-CoV-2 infection or an uninfected control (not recorded which). The donor label of this sample is uncertain. The sample was whole blood, taken at baseline.

The DNA of the CDR3 is TGTGCCAGCAGCCCATGGACTAGCGGGGGGACCGGGGAGCTGTTTTTT. It codes for CASSPWTSGGTGELFF. V and J are TRBV7-6 and TRBJ2-2; TRBD2 agrees at 14 bases. V shed 5 bases, J shed 5 bases, and the junction held 4 bases outside the gene matches. Germline loops: CDR1 SGHVS, CDR2 FNYEAQ. CDR3 size: 16 residues.